This TCR beta chain was retrieved from a study of molecular identifiers for immune sequencing clone quantification. Previously reported methods and listed TCR primers produced the bulk TCR libraries. TCRdb passed the PCR reads through MiXCR, listing each CDR3 protein once. The repertoire holds hundreds of thousands of distinct CDR3 sequences, with 24% as singletons. CDR3 length equals 17 residues. The TCR was taken from a human donor in good health. Some libraries in this study had Jurkat cell RNA spiked in. The rearrangement links TRBV3-2 to TRBJ2-7; the listed D gene, TRBD1, was not tested against the DNA. TRBV3-2 is a pseudogene locus. Sequenced: naive CD8+ T cells from blood, with Jurkat cell RNA spiked in. The subset denotes: FACS-sorted CD8+CD4-CCR7+CD45RA+ naive T cells. The CDR3 sequence: CASSLEGGTGGGHEQYF. The CDR3 region has the DNA TGTGCCAGCAGCCTAGAGGGCGGGACAGGAGGAGGCCACGAGCAGTACTTC.